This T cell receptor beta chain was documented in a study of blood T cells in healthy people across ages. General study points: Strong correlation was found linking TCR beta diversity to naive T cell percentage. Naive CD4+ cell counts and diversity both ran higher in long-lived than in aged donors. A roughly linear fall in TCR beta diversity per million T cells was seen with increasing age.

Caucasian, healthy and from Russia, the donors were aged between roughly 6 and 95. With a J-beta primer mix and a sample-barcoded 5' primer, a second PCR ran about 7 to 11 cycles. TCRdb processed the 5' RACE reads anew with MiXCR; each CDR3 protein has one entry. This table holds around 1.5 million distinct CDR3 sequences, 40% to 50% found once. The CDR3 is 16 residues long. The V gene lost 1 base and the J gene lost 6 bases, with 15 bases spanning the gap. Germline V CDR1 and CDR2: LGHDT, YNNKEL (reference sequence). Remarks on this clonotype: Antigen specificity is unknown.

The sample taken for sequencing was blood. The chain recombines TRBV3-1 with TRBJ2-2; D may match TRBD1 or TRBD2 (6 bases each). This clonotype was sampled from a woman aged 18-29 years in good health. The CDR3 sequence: CASSQGVRGAAGELFF. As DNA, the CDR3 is TGTGCCAGCAGCCAAGGAGTTAGGGGGGCTGCCGGGGAGCTGTTTTTT.